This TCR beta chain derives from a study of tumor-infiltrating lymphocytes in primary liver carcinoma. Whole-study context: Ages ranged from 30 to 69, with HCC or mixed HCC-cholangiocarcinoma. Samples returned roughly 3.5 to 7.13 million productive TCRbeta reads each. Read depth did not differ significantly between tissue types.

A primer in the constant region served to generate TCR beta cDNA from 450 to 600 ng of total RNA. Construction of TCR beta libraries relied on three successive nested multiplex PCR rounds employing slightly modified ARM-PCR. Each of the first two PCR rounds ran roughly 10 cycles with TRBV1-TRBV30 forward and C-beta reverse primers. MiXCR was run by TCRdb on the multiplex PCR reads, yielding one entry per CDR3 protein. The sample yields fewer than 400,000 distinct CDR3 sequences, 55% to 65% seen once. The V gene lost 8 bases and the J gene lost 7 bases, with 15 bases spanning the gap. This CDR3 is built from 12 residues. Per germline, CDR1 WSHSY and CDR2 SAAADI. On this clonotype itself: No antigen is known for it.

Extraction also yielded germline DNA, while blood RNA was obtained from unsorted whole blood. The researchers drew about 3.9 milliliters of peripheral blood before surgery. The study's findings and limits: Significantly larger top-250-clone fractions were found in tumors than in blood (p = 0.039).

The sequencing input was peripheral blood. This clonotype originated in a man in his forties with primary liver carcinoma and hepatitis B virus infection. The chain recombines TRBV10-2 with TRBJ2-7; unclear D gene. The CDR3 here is CASGLVEREQYF. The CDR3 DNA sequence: TGCGCCAGCGGGCTAGTGGAGAGGGAGCAGTACTTC.